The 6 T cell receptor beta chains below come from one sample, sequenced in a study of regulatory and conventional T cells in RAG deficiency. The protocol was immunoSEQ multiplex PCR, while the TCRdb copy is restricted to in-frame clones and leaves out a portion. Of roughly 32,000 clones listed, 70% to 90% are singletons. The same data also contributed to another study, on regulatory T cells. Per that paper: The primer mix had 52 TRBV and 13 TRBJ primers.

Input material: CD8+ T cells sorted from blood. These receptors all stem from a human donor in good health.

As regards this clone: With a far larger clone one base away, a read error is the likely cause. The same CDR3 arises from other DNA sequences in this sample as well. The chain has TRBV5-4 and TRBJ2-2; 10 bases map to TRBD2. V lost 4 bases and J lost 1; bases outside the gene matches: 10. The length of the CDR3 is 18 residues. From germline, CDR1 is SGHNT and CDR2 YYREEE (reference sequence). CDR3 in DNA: TGTGCCAGCAGCCACCACCCTAGCGGGGGCCGGAACACCGGGGAGCTGTTTTTT. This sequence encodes CASSHHPSGGRNTGELFF.

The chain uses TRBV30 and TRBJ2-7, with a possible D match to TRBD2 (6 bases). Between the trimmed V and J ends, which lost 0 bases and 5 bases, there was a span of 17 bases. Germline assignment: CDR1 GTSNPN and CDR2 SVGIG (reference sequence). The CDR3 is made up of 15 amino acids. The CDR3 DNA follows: TGTGCCTGGAGTGTACTATCGGTTGCGGGGAACGAGCAGTACTTC. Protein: CAWSVLSVAGNEQYF.

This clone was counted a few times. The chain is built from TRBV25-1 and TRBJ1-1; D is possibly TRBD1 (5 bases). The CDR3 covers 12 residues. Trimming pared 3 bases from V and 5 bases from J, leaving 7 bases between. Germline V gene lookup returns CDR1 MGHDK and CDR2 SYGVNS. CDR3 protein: CASSDGGTEAFF. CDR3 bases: TGTGCCAGCAGTGACGGGGGGACTGAAGCTTTCTTT.

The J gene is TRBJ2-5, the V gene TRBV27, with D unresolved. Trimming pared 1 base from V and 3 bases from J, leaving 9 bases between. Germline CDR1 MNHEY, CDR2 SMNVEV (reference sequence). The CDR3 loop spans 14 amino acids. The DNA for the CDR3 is TGTGCCAGCAGTTTATACGGCCCCAAAGAGACCCAGTACTTC. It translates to CASSLYGPKETQYF.

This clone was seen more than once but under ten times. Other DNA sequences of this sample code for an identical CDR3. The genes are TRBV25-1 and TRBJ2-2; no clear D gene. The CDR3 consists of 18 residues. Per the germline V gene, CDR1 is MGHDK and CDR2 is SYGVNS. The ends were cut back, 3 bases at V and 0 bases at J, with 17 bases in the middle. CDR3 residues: CASSDQGEERPNTGELFF. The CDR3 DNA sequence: TGTGCCAGCAGTGACCAAGGTGAGGAGAGACCGAACACCGGGGAGCTGTTTTTT. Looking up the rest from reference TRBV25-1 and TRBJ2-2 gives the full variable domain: EADIYQTPRYLVIGTGKKITLECSQTMGHDKMYWYQQDPGMELHLIHYSYGVNSTEKGDLSSESTVSRIRTEHFPLTLESARPSHTSQYLCASSDQGEERPNTGELFFGEGSRLTVL.

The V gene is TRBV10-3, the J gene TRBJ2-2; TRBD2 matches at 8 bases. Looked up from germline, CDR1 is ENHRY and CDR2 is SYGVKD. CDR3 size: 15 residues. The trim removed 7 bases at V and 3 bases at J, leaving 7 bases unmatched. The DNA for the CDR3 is TGTGCCATCAAGCCCACTAGCGGAGACACCGGGGAGCTGTTTTTT. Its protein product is CAIKPTSGDTGELFF.